Listed below are T cell receptor beta chains from one sample, sequenced in a study of T cell repertoires in ileal Crohn's disease. Produced via immunoSEQ multiplex PCR; TCRdb's table is partial and in-frame only. The sample contains 10,000 to 15,000 clones, 70% to 80% of which appear only once. The sample consisted of ileal tissue. The receptors stem from an adult with Crohn's disease. CDR3s include the opening cysteine and the closing phenylalanine or tryptophan. The size of a clone is reported for some rows only, either as once, few or many, or as a class for expanded clones.

j_call,v_call,clone_size,cdr3_aa
TRBJ1-2,TRBV7-6,.,CASSVITGSYGYTF
TRBJ2-5,TRBV14,.,CASSGVAFVQETQYF
TRBJ2-5,TRBV9,.,CASSGGTSGSRETQYF
TRBJ2-3,TRBV6-1,.,CASSEGRERIDTQYF
TRBJ2-2,TRBV27,.,CASSLLAGTGELFF
TRBJ1-4,TRBV6-1,.,CASSRDRVLEKLFF
TRBJ2-1,TRBV10-3,.,CAISESTSYSEQFF
TRBJ1-6,TRBV7-2,.,CASSPGVNSPLHF
TRBJ2-5,TRBV4-1,.,CASSQEWTGNSETQYF
TRBJ1-1,TRBV9,.,CASSANTEAFF
TRBJ1-1,TRBV6-5,few,CASSPRQQNTEAFF
TRBJ2-5,TRBV5-4,.,CASSLRTSGGRETQYF
TRBJ2-1,TRBV29-1,.,CSVRDSNNEQFF
TRBJ2-3,TRBV7-9,.,CASNRDRVTDTQYF